Listed below are T cell receptor beta chains from one sample, sequenced in a study of blood T cells in healthy people across ages. From the 5' RACE reads, TCRdb called clonotypes with MiXCR, one entry per CDR3 protein. The sample consists of roughly 700,000 distinct CDR3 sequences, about 30% of them appearing once. The specimen sequenced was blood. The receptors come from a woman over 75 in good health. The CDR3 runs from the conserved cysteine through the conserved F or W. The D gene is left open where the match is weak. Not every row has a clone size; where given, it reads once, few, many or a size class.

D gene,J gene,clone size,V gene,CDR3 length,CDR3 DNA,CDR3 protein
TRBD1,TRBJ2-7,many,TRBV27,13,TGTGTAACCAGGAAGGGACAGGCCTACGAGCAGTACTTC,CVTRKGQAYEQYF
TRBD1,TRBJ1-1,few,TRBV5-8,15,TGTGCCAGCAGCTTCTGGGACAGGCGCAACACTGAAGCTTTCTTT,CASSFWDRRNTEAFF
TRBD2,TRBJ2-1,.,TRBV5-1,19,TGCGCCAGCGGCTTGAGAGGGACTAGCGGGGAGAGCTCCTACAATGAGCAGTTCTTC,CASGLRGTSGESSYNEQFF
TRBD1,TRBJ1-2,.,TRBV5-1,14,TGCGCCAGCAGCATAGGACAGGCTTCCTATGGCTACACCTTC,CASSIGQASYGYTF
.,TRBJ2-7,.,TRBV20-1,12,TGCAGTGCTAGTTGGGGGGCCGACGAGCAGTACTTC,CSASWGADEQYF
.,TRBJ2-7,.,TRBV18,13,TGTGCCAGCTCATCACAGCGGACTTTATGGCAGTACTTC,CASSSQRTLWQYF
.,TRBJ2-3,many,TRBV4-1,13,TGCGCCAGCAGCCAAGATCCGGGGTATACGCAGTATTTT,CASSQDPGYTQYF
.,TRBJ2-3,.,TRBV2,16,TGTGCCAGCAATTTTCCTGGACAGAGTGGCACAGATACGCAGTATTTT,CASNFPGQSGTDTQYF
.,TRBJ1-2,few,TRBV20-1,12,TGCACCCGTTCTACTGAGTTAACTGGCTACACCTTC,CTRSTELTGYTF
TRBD2,TRBJ2-1,many,TRBV7-2,16,TGTGCCAGCAGCTTAGTACGGGGGGGCCCGAGAAATGAGCAGTTCTTC,CASSLVRGGPRNEQFF
.,TRBJ2-7,.,TRBV6-5,15,TGTGCCAGCAGTCCACACGGGACGAACCCAACCGAGCAGTACTTC,CASSPHGTNPTEQYF
.,TRBJ2-1,.,TRBV20-1,12,TGCAGTGCTAGAGTCCGGAGCAATGAGCAGTTCTTC,CSARVRSNEQFF
TRBD2,TRBJ2-1,once,TRBV20-1,14,TGCAGTGCTAGAGAACAAGCGGGGATCAATGAGCAGTTCTTC,CSAREQAGINEQFF
.,TRBJ2-7,many,TRBV6-2/TRBV6-3,16,TGTGCCAGCAGTTATCCAGGGGCTTCCAGCTCCTACGAGCAGTACTTC,CASSYPGASSSYEQYF
.,TRBJ2-7,many,TRBV20-1,15,TGCAGTGCTAGAAAACTTCTAACAGTTTCCTACGAGCAGTACTTC,CSARKLLTVSYEQYF
.,TRBJ2-1,.,TRBV30,13,TGTGCCTGGAGCCACCACAATTACAATGAGCAGTTCTTC,CAWSHHNYNEQFF
TRBD1,TRBJ2-7,.,TRBV11-2,16,TGTGCCAGCAGCTCCCCGCTCGGGACAGATCCCTACGAGCAGTACTTC,CASSSPLGTDPYEQYF
TRBD2,TRBJ2-7,.,TRBV20-1,17,TGCAGTGCTAGAGGGGGATTAGCGGGAGGGCCAAGGGAAGAGCAGTACTTC,CSARGGLAGGPREEQYF
TRBD1,TRBJ2-6,many,TRBV2,15,TGTGCCAGTCGGGACAGGGAGACCGGGGCCAACGTCCTGACTTTC,CASRDRETGANVLTF
.,TRBJ2-4,.,TRBV5-5,16,TGTGCCAGCAGCTCTCTACAGGGTACCCCTAAAAACATTCAGTACTTC,CASSSLQGTPKNIQYF
.,TRBJ2-7,few,TRBV2,13,TGTGCCAGCAGAGACGCTGAGCCCTACGAGCAGTACTTC,CASRDAEPYEQYF
TRBD1,TRBJ1-5,few,TRBV20-1,15,TGCAGTGCCTCAACCGGGACAGGGGCCACTCAGCCCCAGCATTTT,CSASTGTGATQPQHF
TRBD2,TRBJ2-1,many,TRBV5-1,15,TGCGCCAGCAGCTTGGGGGGACTAGTCTACAATGAGCAGTTCTTC,CASSLGGLVYNEQFF
.,TRBJ2-1,many,TRBV7-2,15,TGTGCCAGCAGCTTAGGGGGTTTAAACTTGAATGAGCAGTTCTTC,CASSLGGLNLNEQFF
.,TRBJ1-5,.,TRBV7-2,15,TGTGCCAGCAGCTTAGTCCCAGGAAGCAATCAGCCCCAGCATTTT,CASSLVPGSNQPQHF
.,TRBJ2-7,many,TRBV4-1,11,TGCGCCAGCAGCCACAACTACGAGCAGTACTTC,CASSHNYEQYF
TRBD2,TRBJ2-1,many,TRBV14,15,TGTGCCAGCAGCTCCCGACTAGCGGGGGCCGGAGAATTGTTCTTC,CASSSRLAGAGELFF
TRBD1,TRBJ1-1,few,TRBV7-2,15,TGTGCCAGCAGCTCGCCCGACAGGGGGAAATTTGAAGCTTTCTTT,CASSSPDRGKFEAFF
.,TRBJ1-6,few,TRBV5-1,15,TGCGCCAGCAGCTTGAATCAGAATTATAATTCACCCCTCCACTTT,CASSLNQNYNSPLHF
.,TRBJ2-5,once,TRBV5-1,14,TGCGCCAGCAGCTTGGCTGGAGCCCCAGAGACCCAGTACTTC,CASSLAGAPETQYF
TRBD1,TRBJ2-7,.,TRBV15,14,TGTGCCACCAGCAGAGTGGGACAGGGAGACGAGCAGTACTTC,CATSRVGQGDEQYF
TRBD2,TRBJ2-4,.,TRBV3-1,15,TGTGCCAGCGGCCAAGCTAGCGGGGGGGCAAGCATTCAGTACTTC,CASGQASGGASIQYF
TRBD1,TRBJ2-7,.,TRBV20-1,12,TGCAGTGCTAGAAGGACAGGGGGCGAGCAGTACTTC,CSARRTGGEQYF
.,TRBJ2-7,many,TRBV15,15,TGTGCCACCAGCAGAGATTTGACGGACTCCTACGAGCAGTACTTC,CATSRDLTDSYEQYF
.,TRBJ2-1,once,TRBV9,12,TGTGCCAGCAACCTGGGTAACAATAAGCAGTTCTTC,CASNLGNNKQFF
TRBD1,TRBJ2-1,few,TRBV6-1,15,TGTGCCAGCAGTGAAACAGGGGGTCCACACAATGAGCAGTTCTTC,CASSETGGPHNEQFF
.,TRBJ1-1,.,TRBV7-2,14,TGTGCCAGCAGCCCGGCGGGGGCCAGGACTGAAGCTTTCTTT,CASSPAGARTEAFF
TRBD1,TRBJ2-7,.,TRBV20-1,14,TGCAGTGCTAGAGAAGACAGGGGGGGCTACGAGCAGTACTTC,CSAREDRGGYEQYF
.,TRBJ2-5,.,TRBV28,14,TGTGCCAGCAGTGCTCCGGCAGTCCAAGAGACCCAGTACTTC,CASSAPAVQETQYF
.,TRBJ2-2,few,TRBV10-3,15,TGTGCCATCAGGGTTGGGGACCTATATCAAGGGGAGCTGTTTTTT,CAIRVGDLYQGELFF
TRBD2,TRBJ2-1,many,TRBV6-1,18,TGTGCCAGCAGACCTACCCGAGGGAGCGGGGGGAACTACAATGAGCAGTTCTTC,CASRPTRGSGGNYNEQFF
TRBD1,TRBJ2-7,.,TRBV30,13,TGTGCCTGGGAGAGGGGGCTTGGATACGAGCAGTACTTC,CAWERGLGYEQYF
TRBD1,TRBJ1-2,.,TRBV5-1,16,TGCGCCAGCAGCTTGGCCGAGGGACAGGGGACGAGAAGCTACACCTTC,CASSLAEGQGTRSYTF
.,TRBJ2-4,.,TRBV4-1,14,TGCGCCAGCAGCCAAGTGGCAGCCAAAAACATTCAGTACTTC,CASSQVAAKNIQYF
.,TRBJ1-6,many,TRBV20-1,15,TGCAGTGCTAGAGAAAGGAGCTCCTATAATTCACCCCTCCACTTT,CSARERSSYNSPLHF
TRBD1,TRBJ1-6,few,TRBV25-1,15,TGTGCCAGCAGGGGGGACAGGGGGGCGTTATCACCCCTCCACTTT,CASRGDRGALSPLHF
TRBD1,TRBJ1-1,.,TRBV7-8,15,TGTGCCAGCAGCTTCCGAGGCAGGGGGTCGACTGAAGCTTTCTTT,CASSFRGRGSTEAFF
TRBD2,TRBJ2-2,few,TRBV6-1,21,TGTGCCAGCAGTGGTCGGGGGTCTAGCGGGGGCCTACCTACTTACACCGGGGAGCTGTTTTTT,CASSGRGSSGGLPTYTGELFF
.,TRBJ2-4,.,TRBV7-9,13,TGTGCCAGCAGCTTCGGGGCCGGGGACATTCAGTACTTC,CASSFGAGDIQYF
TRBD1,TRBJ2-1,many,TRBV7-6,16,TGTGCCAGCAGTTTAAAAACAGGGGGGCGATACAATGAGCAGTTCTTC,CASSLKTGGRYNEQFF